Here is one TCR beta chain with its context. Its antigen is undetermined. This record belongs to a study of cytomegalovirus exposure and HLA in healthy donors. Overall study: Prior work identified around 100 million unique TCR beta sequences in 150 million to 200 million T cells. Regarding the study as a whole: Reportedly, diagnosis of cytomegalovirus status by the classifier showed high specificity and sensitivity. Relative to the roughly 640-donor mean, N-insertions were reportedly fewer in an Asian-associated ancestry cluster in a later analysis. A later analysis, which compared TCR beta chains of equal frequency, found the HLA-associated ones more clonally expanded.

PCR employed 60 Vbeta and 13 Jbeta primers. Assay used: immunoSEQ multiplex PCR; TCRdb lists only in-frame clones, some missing. The data contain some 150,000 clones, roughly four fifths of them singletons. V was clipped by 1 base and J by 5 bases, with 12 bases between them. The CDR3 loop spans 14 amino acids. Germline loops: CDR1 SGHRS, CDR2 YFSETQ. This chain uses TRBV5-1 with TRBJ2-5; tentative D call: TRBD2 (5 bases). The TCR sequence derives from a man aged 55 to 70 in good health and CMV-seronegative. The sequencing sample was made of PBMCs. CDR3 protein: CASSLLEGWETQYF. CDR3 sequence (DNA): TGCGCCAGCAGCTTGTTAGAGGGATGGGAGACCCAGTACTTC.